These 25 T cell receptor beta chains were sequenced from one sample in a study of early T cells in non-severe SARS-CoV-2 infection. TCRdb re-analysed the 5' RACE reads in MiXCR, keeping a single row per CDR3 protein. The repertoire includes tens of thousands of distinct CDR3 sequences, approximately 5.5% of them detected once, and 3.5% sits in the top ten. The sample taken for sequencing was whole blood. These receptors all stem from an adult who was a healthcare worker with PCR-confirmed SARS-CoV-2 infection or an uninfected control (not recorded which).

In the case of this clonotype: This may come from a read error, since a much larger clone is one base off. The rearrangement joins TRBV11-2 to TRBJ2-1; 10 bases are a match to TRBD1. CDR1 is SGHAT and CDR2 is FQNNGV in the germline V gene. This CDR3 is built from 14 residues. CDR3 loop: CTSSRTGGGNEQFF. The DNA of the CDR3 is TGTACCAGCAGCCGGACAGGGGGAGGCAATGAGCAGTTCTTC.

Many counts were recorded for this clonotype. This chain connects TRBV12-5 to TRBJ2-3, with 11 bases identical to TRBD1. Trimming cost V 3 bases and J 6 bases; bases outside gene matches: 11. Germline V gene lookup returns CDR1 LGHNT and CDR2 FRNRAP. CDR3 length equals 17 residues. CDR3 amino acids: CASGFPRTGGLADTQYF. The CDR3 nucleotides are TGTGCTAGTGGTTTTCCCAGGACAGGGGGCTTAGCGGATACGCAGTATTTT.

The sample holds a few counts of this clonotype. V usage is TRBV5-1 and J usage is TRBJ1-3, with 7 positions matching TRBD1. V was pared by 3 bases and J by 0 bases, with 6 bases of the junction left unmatched. The CDR3 is 16 residues long. Germline assignment: CDR1 SGHRS and CDR2 YFSETQ. CDR3 loop: CASSSGTASSGNTIYF. DNA of the CDR3: TGCGCCAGCAGCTCCGGGACAGCGAGCTCTGGAAACACCATATATTTT. Full variable domain (outside the CDR3, taken from reference TRBV5-1 and TRBJ1-3): KAGVTQTPRYLIKTRGQQVTLSCSPISGHRSVSWYQQTPGQGLQFLFEYFSETQRNKGNFPGRFSGRQFSNSRSEMNVSTLELGDSALYLCASSSGTASSGNTIYFGEGSWLTVV.

The V call is TRBV7-2, the J call TRBJ1-6; D call uncertain. Germline V lookup: CDR1 SGHTA, CDR2 FQGNSA. This CDR3 region has 15 residues. Between the trimmed V and J ends, which lost 8 bases and 0 bases, there was a span of 11 bases. DNA for the CDR3: TGTGCCAGCGCGCCAGCGAGCTCCTATAATTCACCCCTCCACTTT. It specifies CASAPASSYNSPLHF.

J is TRBJ2-1 and V is TRBV28; 10 bases align to TRBD1. V was pared by 11 bases and J by 4 bases, with 5 bases of the junction left unmatched. Germline assignment: CDR1 MDHEN and CDR2 SYDVKM. The CDR3 covers 13 residues. CDR3 in DNA: TGTGCCGGCCGGGACAGGGGTTACAATGAGCAGTTCTTC. Residues: CAGRDRGYNEQFF.

The genes are TRBV20-1 and TRBJ2-3; D is possibly TRBD1 (7 bases). V lost 6 bases to trimming and J lost 7 bases, with 23 bases between them. The CDR3 is made up of 15 amino acids. The germline V gene encodes CDR1 DFQATT and CDR2 SNEGSKA (reference sequence). DNA for the CDR3: TGCAGTGCCAGGGGGGAGCGGAGAGAAACAAATACGCAGTATTTT. Its translation: CSARGERRETNTQYF.

This clonotype was observed many times. This chain joins TRBV11-3 and TRBJ2-2; D is unresolved. The germline CDR1 and CDR2 sequences are SGHNT and YENEEA. The CDR3 sequence is 14 residues long. V lost 1 base and J 1 base, leaving 4 bases between the germline ends. The CDR3 DNA follows: TGTGCCAGCAGCTTAGTTGGGAACACCGGGGAGCTGTTTTTT. Protein: CASSLVGNTGELFF.

There are many counts of this clonotype. The CDR3 sequence is CASSYSLETQYF. The CDR3, as DNA: TGTGCCAGCAGTTACTCTCTAGAGACCCAGTACTTC. This chain connects TRBV6-2 or TRBV6-3 to TRBJ2-5; D is unclear. Germline CDR1 and CDR2: MNHEY and SVGEGT. The V end lost 0 bases, the J end lost 4 bases, and 3 bases lay between the germline ends. The CDR3 is 12 residues long.

In this sample, this clonotype turned up many times. The chain is built from TRBV19 and TRBJ1-5; the D gene is possibly TRBD1 (5 bases). The CDR3 consists of 14 residues. Trimming removed 3 bases at V and 0 bases at J, with 6 bases between. CDR1 and CDR2 from the germline V gene are LNHDA and SQIVND (reference sequence). The CDR3 sequence is CASSMTASNQPQHF. The CDR3 DNA reads TGTGCCAGTAGTATGACAGCTAGCAATCAGCCCCAGCATTTT.

About this clonotype itself: A much larger clone differs by one base, so this may be a read error. This sequence joins TRBV28 and TRBJ2-3; possible D gene TRBD1, 5 bases. Germline assignment: CDR1 MDHEN and CDR2 SYDVKM. The CDR3 spans 13 residues. The CDR3, as DNA: TGTGCCACCCCAGGGCTGGGCACAAATACGCAGTATTTT. Translated: CATPGLGTNTQYF. The whole variable domain, filled in from reference TRBV28 and TRBJ2-3, reads DVKVTQSSRYLVKRTGEKVFLECVQDMDHENMFWYRQDPGLGLRLIYFSYDVKMKEKGDIPEGYSVSREKKERFSLILESASTNQTSMYLCATPGLGTNTQYFGPGTRLTVL.

This sequence joins TRBV6-5 and TRBJ2-7; D tentatively fits TRBD1 or TRBD2 (6 bases each). The CDR3 length is 14 residues. The V end lost 7 bases, the J end lost 4 bases, and 17 bases lay between the germline ends. Germline assignment: CDR1 MNHEY and CDR2 SVGAGI. The CDR3 sequence is CASTPGGHRYEQYF. In nucleotides, the CDR3 is TGTGCCAGCACCCCTGGGGGGCACAGGTACGAGCAGTACTTC.

This clonotype showed up many times. This rearrangement joins TRBV18 to TRBJ2-7, with 8 positions matching TRBD1. Unmatched junction bases numbered 11, after V lost 3 bases and J lost 7 bases. The CDR3 consists of 15 residues. Germline CDR1 reads KGHSH; CDR2 reads LQKENI. CDR3 in DNA: TGTGCCAGCTCACCGGAGGTCCAGGGGGCACGGGAGCAGTACTTC. It specifies CASSPEVQGAREQYF.

Many counts were recorded for this clonotype. V gene TRBV7-9 combines with J gene TRBJ2-5, with D possibly being TRBD2 (5 bases). Germline CDR1 reads SEHNR; CDR2 reads FQNEAQ (reference sequence). Trimming shortened V by 6 bases and J by 2 bases, and 13 bases separated the two germline ends. The CDR3 length is 14 residues. The DNA for the CDR3 is TGTGCCAGCAGTTATCTGACTACACAAGAGACCCAGTACTTC. The encoded protein is CASSYLTTQETQYF.

The rearrangement uses TRBV5-1 and TRBJ2-3, with TRBD2 identical over 9 bases. The CDR3 is 14 residues long. J gave up 7 bases and V 3 bases, and 6 bases lay outside the gene matches. Germline V gene sequence: CDR1 SGHRS, CDR2 YFSETQ. The CDR3 region is CASSSGTSPNTQYF. DNA of the CDR3: TGCGCCAGCAGCTCCGGGACTAGCCCTAATACGCAGTATTTT.

This clonotype was detected many times. The genes are TRBV12-3 or TRBV12-4 and TRBJ1-5, with TRBD1 as a possible D gene (5 bases). V was clipped by 7 bases and J by 2 bases, with 12 bases between them. The CDR3 spans 14 residues. The CDR3 reads CASTFQGGNQPQHF. The CDR3 region has the DNA TGTGCCAGCACGTTCCAAGGGGGCAATCAGCCCCAGCATTTT.

The V gene is TRBV9, the J gene TRBJ2-7; either TRBD1 or TRBD2 may fit D (5 bases each). In germline, CDR1 is SGDLS, CDR2 YYNGEE. Trimming left V 0 bases short and J 0 bases short, with 10 bases between. This CDR3 has 15 residues. CDR3 DNA sequence: TGTGCCAGCAGCGTAGGGGACGAAAGCTCCTACGAGCAGTACTTC. Translation: CASSVGDESSYEQYF.

This clonotype was recorded many times. The chain combines TRBV5-1 with TRBJ2-2, with D unclear. There are 15 residues in the CDR3. From germline, CDR1 is SGHRS and CDR2 YFSETQ. V was cut by 4 bases and J by 6 bases, with 16 bases left in between. CDR3 in DNA: TGCGCCAGCAGCCGTAACACACCCTCTTCCGGGGAGCTGTTTTTT. Translation gives CASSRNTPSSGELFF.

The rearrangement joins TRBV28 to TRBJ2-3; 8 nucleotides agree with TRBD2. The J segment lost 0 bases and the V segment lost 6 bases, leaving 11 bases of the junction unmatched. Looked up from germline, CDR1 is MDHEN and CDR2 is SYDVKM. The CDR3 contains 17 residues. This chain's CDR3 is CASRHTLAGTSTDTQYF. The CDR3 nucleotides are TGTGCCAGCAGACATACTCTAGCGGGTACCAGCACAGATACGCAGTATTTT.

The rearrangement uses TRBV6-2 or TRBV6-3 and TRBJ2-3; D remains ambiguous. Germline assignment: CDR1 MNHEY and CDR2 SVGEGT. The CDR3 length is 14 residues. The V end lost 2 bases, the J end lost 4 bases, and 10 bases lay between the germline ends. The CDR3 DNA reads TGTGCCAGCAGTTACGGGAACCTTGCAGATACGCAGTATTTT. This encodes CASSYGNLADTQYF.

The chain carries TRBV5-6 and TRBJ2-3; D may be TRBD1 or TRBD2 (6 bases each). This CDR3 is 15 amino acids long. V was shortened by 0 bases and J by 6 bases, with 14 bases between the two germline ends. Per germline, CDR1 SGHDT and CDR2 YYEEEE. For the CDR3, the DNA is TGTGCCAGCAGCTTGGCATCGGGGGCAGGGGATACGCAGTATTTT. This translates into CASSLASGAGDTQYF.

This clonotype was found many times. The V and J genes are TRBV5-4 and TRBJ1-6, with D maybe TRBD1 (6 bases). CDR1 and CDR2 (germline): SGHNT, YYREEE (reference sequence). This CDR3 is 20 amino acids long. With 1 base removed from V and 0 bases from J, the gap between germline ends came to 20 bases. The CDR3 DNA sequence: TGTGCCAGCAGCTTGCGAAGGGGGGCCACAACCAGCTCCTATAATTCACCCCTCCACTTT. Residues: CASSLRRGATTSSYNSPLHF.

This clonotype has a count of ten or more. V is TRBV7-9 and J is TRBJ2-1, with D maybe TRBD1 (6 bases). CDR1 is SEHNR, CDR2 FQNEAQ, per germline (reference sequence). The ends were cut back, 5 bases at V and 2 bases at J, with 13 bases in the middle. CDR3 length equals 15 residues. This CDR3 reads CASSPWDTPYNEQFF. The CDR3 region has the DNA TGTGCCAGCAGCCCATGGGACACCCCCTACAATGAGCAGTTCTTC.

Many counts were recorded for this clonotype. The genes are TRBV7-9 and TRBJ2-1; D remains unclear. The CDR3 runs to 15 residues. The V end lost 4 bases, the J end lost 0 bases, and 10 bases lay between the germline ends. CDR1 is SEHNR and CDR2 is FQNEAQ in the germline V gene (reference sequence). This chain's CDR3 is CASSSTTASYNEQFF. CDR3 bases: TGTGCCAGCAGCTCGACAACCGCCTCCTACAATGAGCAGTTCTTC.

The V call is TRBV3-1, the J call TRBJ2-1; no reliable D call. The V and J ends lost 6 bases and 9 bases respectively, with 15 bases between them. The CDR3 is 13 amino acids. CDR1 and CDR2 (germline): LGHDT, YNNKEL (reference sequence). CDR3 nucleotides: TGTGCCAGCAGTCCTAGATTCTGGGGTGAGCAGTTCTTC. It specifies CASSPRFWGEQFF.

This clonotype was picked up many times. The chain is built from TRBV28 and TRBJ2-1, with 9 positions matching TRBD2. Germline trimming cut 2 bases from V and 2 bases from J; bases unmatched to any gene: 4. Germline V lookup: CDR1 MDHEN, CDR2 SYDVKM. This CDR3 has 16 amino acids. The chain's CDR3 is CASSLGGRAPYNEQFF. In nucleotides, the CDR3 is TGTGCCAGCAGTTTAGGCGGGAGGGCCCCCTACAATGAGCAGTTCTTC.